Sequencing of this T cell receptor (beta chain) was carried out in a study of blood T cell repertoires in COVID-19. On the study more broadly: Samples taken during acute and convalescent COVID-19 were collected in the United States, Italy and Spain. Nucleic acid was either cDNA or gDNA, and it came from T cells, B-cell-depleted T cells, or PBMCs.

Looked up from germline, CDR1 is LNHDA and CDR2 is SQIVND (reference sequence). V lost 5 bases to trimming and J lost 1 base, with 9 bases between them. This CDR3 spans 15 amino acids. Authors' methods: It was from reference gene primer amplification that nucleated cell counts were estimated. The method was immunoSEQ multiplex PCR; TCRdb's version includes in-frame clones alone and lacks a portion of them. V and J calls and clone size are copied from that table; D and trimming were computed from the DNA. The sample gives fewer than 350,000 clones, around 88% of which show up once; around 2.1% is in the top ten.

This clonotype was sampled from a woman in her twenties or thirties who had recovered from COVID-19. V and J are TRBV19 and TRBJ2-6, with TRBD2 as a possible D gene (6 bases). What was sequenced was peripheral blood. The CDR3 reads CASSLGTSGANVLTF. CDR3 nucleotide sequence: TGTGCCAGTAGTCTGGGGACTTCTGGGGCCAACGTCCTGACTTTC.